Listed below are T cell receptor beta chains from one sample, sequenced in a study of blood T cell repertoires in COVID-19. Profiling relied on immunoSEQ multiplex PCR, and the TCRdb table lists in-frame clones only, not all of them. The sample holds about 150,000 clones, approximately 86% seen once. Sequences were obtained from peripheral blood. These TCRs come from a woman aged 40 to 50 with active or convalescent COVID-19. The CDR3 runs from the conserved cysteine through the conserved F or W. Fields, in order: V gene, D gene, clone size, J gene, CDR3 DNA, CDR3 protein. A D gene is named only where the DNA matches it firmly. The listing skips clone size in some rows; elsewhere it reads once, few, many or a size class.

>TRBV18|TRBD2|.|TRBJ2-1
TGTGCCAGCTCGCCAATAGCGGGAGCGGGCGATGAGCAGTTCTTC
CASSPIAGAGDEQFF
>TRBV7-9|TRBD1|.|TRBJ1-1
TGTGCCAGCAGCTCAACAGACAGGGGCCCTGAAGCTTTCTTT
CASSSTDRGPEAFF
>TRBV9|.|.|TRBJ1-2
TGTGCCAGCAGCGTAGAGGTCGGGGGAGACTATGGCTACACCTTC
CASSVEVGGDYGYTF
>TRBV28|TRBD1|.|TRBJ1-1
TGTGCCAGCATCCAGGGGGAACTGAACACTGAAGCTTTCTTT
CASIQGELNTEAFF
>TRBV2|.|.|TRBJ1-2
TGTGCCAGCCGGTGGGAGAGGGAGGTCGTCGATGGCTACACCTTC
CASRWEREVVDGYTF
>TRBV7-8|.|.|TRBJ1-6
TGTGCCAGCAGCACTCGGGGATCACCCCTCCACTTT
CASSTRGSPLHF
>TRBV24-1|.|.|TRBJ1-1
TGTGCCACCAGTGTTGGGGGCGGAGGCACTGAAGCTTTCTTT
CATSVGGGGTEAFF
>TRBV5-1|TRBD1|.|TRBJ1-2
TGCGCCAGCAGCTTGGGGGACAGGTCTTATGGCTACACCTTC
CASSLGDRSYGYTF
>TRBV27|.|.|TRBJ2-5
TGTGCCAGCAGTTTTTGGAGTAGTCAAGAGACCCAGTACTTC
CASSFWSSQETQYF
>TRBV5-6|.|.|TRBJ1-5
TGTGCCAGCAGCTTACAGGAACAGCCCCAGCATTTT
CASSLQEQPQHF
>TRBV18|.|once|TRBJ2-2
TGTGCCAGCGACGAGGTTGGAGGGACCACCGGGGAGCTGTTTTTT
CASDEVGGTTGELFF
>TRBV9|TRBD1|.|TRBJ2-1
TGTGCCAGCAGCGTCGGACAGGGCTCCTACAATGAGCAGTTCTTC
CASSVGQGSYNEQFF
>TRBV6-2/TRBV6-3|.|few|TRBJ1-2
TGTGCCAGCAGTTATACCAGTTATGGCTACACCTTC
CASSYTSYGYTF
>TRBV19|.|.|TRBJ1-6
TGTGCCAGTAGTATTCTGAGCTCCTATAATTCACCCCTCCACTTT
CASSILSSYNSPLHF
>TRBV5-4|TRBD1|.|TRBJ1-6
TGTGCCAGCAGCTTGGGTGGGACAGTCTCCTATAATTCACCCCTCCACTTT
CASSLGGTVSYNSPLHF
>TRBV5-6|TRBD1|.|TRBJ2-7
TGTGCCAGCAGCCCAAATCTCCTTGTGACAGGGGGGAACGAGCAGTACTTC
CASSPNLLVTGGNEQYF
>TRBV28|.|.|TRBJ2-7
TGTGCCAGCAGTTCGTTCCGGCAGACTTCCTACGAGCAGTACTTC
CASSSFRQTSYEQYF
>TRBV19|.|few|TRBJ1-1
TGTGCCACCTGTCGGGGAAATACTGAAGCTTTCTTT
CATCRGNTEAFF
>TRBV28|.|.|TRBJ1-4
TGTGCCAGCAGTCAGACCTCGGGGGAAAAACTGTTTTTT
CASSQTSGEKLFF
>TRBV28|.|.|TRBJ1-2
TGTGCCAGCAGGCGAGTCTATGGCTACACCTTC
CASRRVYGYTF
>TRBV6-6|TRBD2|once|TRBJ2-5
TGTGCCAGCAGTTACTCGGCCGGGGGGGGAGAGACCCAGTACTTC
CASSYSAGGGETQYF
>TRBV7-9|.|.|TRBJ1-1
TGTGCCAGCAGCTACCATGGGAGGAACACTGAAGCTTTCTTT
CASSYHGRNTEAFF
>TRBV4-3|TRBD2|.|TRBJ2-1
TGCGCCAGCAGCCACCCGGGACTAGCGGGAGGGAGTGAGCAGTTCTTC
CASSHPGLAGGSEQFF
>TRBV2|.|.|TRBJ1-1
TGTGCCAGCAGTGAAATGGCCGCTGAAGCTTTCTTT
CASSEMAAEAFF
>TRBV21-1|.|.|TRBJ1-6
TGTGCCAGCAGCAAAGGGTCTATTTTGGTGTCAGGGAAATATTCACCCCTCCACTTT
CASSKGSILVSGKYSPLHF
>TRBV21-1|.|few|TRBJ2-1
TGTGCCAGCAGCAAAGATTGCTTTCAGCTTACCAGGGGCCCTAGCTCCTACAATGAGCAGTTCTTC
CASSKDCFQLTRGPSSYNEQFF
>TRBV5-1|.|few|TRBJ1-2
TGCGCCAGCAGCTTGGAGCTCAGGAAGGATGGCTACACCTTC
CASSLELRKDGYTF
>TRBV25-1|TRBD1|.|TRBJ1-5
TGTGCCAGCAGTGGGGGACAGGGCGTTCAGCCCCAGCATTTT
CASSGGQGVQPQHF
>TRBV12-5|.|.|TRBJ2-1
TGTGCTAGTGGTTTGGTACTCGGGGGGCTAGTTGGTGAGCAGTTCTTC
CASGLVLGGLVGEQFF
>TRBV5-6|.|.|TRBJ2-3
TGTGCCAGCAGCTTGGTGCGGGGATGGGGCACAGATACGCAGTATTTT
CASSLVRGWGTDTQYF
>TRBV28|TRBD1|once|TRBJ1-2
TGTGCCAGCAGCCGGGACAGGGGGGCTTATGGCTACACCTTC
CASSRDRGAYGYTF
>TRBV4-3|.|.|TRBJ2-3
TGCGCCAGCAGCTACAACGTTCTGTCTGCCACAGATACGCAGTATTTT
CASSYNVLSATDTQYF
>TRBV5-1|.|once|TRBJ1-4
TGCGCCAGCAGCTTGGCGGGGATGGGACTCCTTAATGAAAAACTGTTTTTT
CASSLAGMGLLNEKLFF
>TRBV6-2/TRBV6-3|.|once|TRBJ2-7
TGTGCCAGCAGTTACTTCATTGGACAAGCCTACGAGCAGTACTTC
CASSYFIGQAYEQYF
>TRBV7-6|.|.|TRBJ2-5
TGTGCCAGCAGCTCTAGCCCCGCGGGGGCCGTACAAGAGACCCAGTACTTC
CASSSSPAGAVQETQYF
>TRBV7-6|.|.|TRBJ2-3
TGTGCCAGCAGCTGGGGGGATAAGAGGGGTCCAGATACGCAGTATTTT
CASSWGDKRGPDTQYF
>TRBV5-1|.|.|TRBJ2-3
TGCGCCAGCAGCCTAAACAGCGGTGATCTGGATACGCAGTATTTT
CASSLNSGDLDTQYF
>TRBV7-9|TRBD1|.|TRBJ2-2
TGTGCCAGCAGCGGACAGGGGAACACCGGGGAGCTGTTTTTT
CASSGQGNTGELFF
>TRBV9|TRBD2|.|TRBJ2-7
TGTGCCAGCAGCCCCCACACAGGACTAGCCTACGAGCAGTACTTC
CASSPHTGLAYEQYF
>TRBV6-1|.|.|TRBJ1-3
TGTGCCAGCAGTGAAGCGCGGGGGTACTCTGGAAACACCATATATTTT
CASSEARGYSGNTIYF
>TRBV24-1|.|.|TRBJ2-1
TGTGCCACCAGTGATTCAGTCAATGAGCAGTTCTTC
CATSDSVNEQFF
>TRBV9|.|.|TRBJ1-4
TGTGCCAGCGAGAAAGGGGGGGAAGGTGAAAAACTGTTTTTT
CASEKGGEGEKLFF
>TRBV29-1|.|.|TRBJ1-1
TGCAGCGTTGCCCAGGCGAACACTGAAGCTTTCTTT
CSVAQANTEAFF
>TRBV5-6|.|.|TRBJ2-7
TGTGCCAGCAGCTTCGTCGACAATTCCTACGAGCAGTACTTC
CASSFVDNSYEQYF
>TRBV11-2|.|.|TRBJ2-7
TGTGCCAGCAGCCGGCAGGATACTGCCTACGAGCAGTACTTC
CASSRQDTAYEQYF